A single sample gave rise to the 26 T cell receptor beta chains below, sequenced in a study of shared clonotypes between healthy human individuals. Clones were read by immunoSEQ multiplex PCR, and TCRdb kept only the in-frame ones, dropping some. The sample holds roughly 2.5 million clones, about 92% seen once. The specimen was naive CD4+ T cells sorted from blood. Subset described: CD45RA+ positively selected. The receptors shown here come from a man between 18 and 35 years old in good health.

The chain uses TRBV5-8 and TRBJ2-7; 7 nucleotides agree with TRBD1. The CDR3 spans 15 residues. Germline assignment: CDR1 SGHTS and CDR2 YDEGEE. J gave up 2 bases and V 4 bases, and 9 bases lay outside the gene matches. The CDR3 region has the DNA TGTGCCAGCAGCATACGGACAGGCGCTACCTACGAGCAGTACTTC. Amino acid sequence: CASSIRTGATYEQYF.

The V gene is TRBV7-9, the J gene TRBJ2-3; D is perhaps TRBD2 (5 bases). CDR1 SEHNR and CDR2 FQNEAQ come from the germline V gene (reference sequence). V was trimmed by 5 bases and J by 0 bases, leaving 12 bases between them. The CDR3 is 15 amino acids. CDR3 coding DNA: TGTGCCAGCAGCCACGGACTTACTAGCACAGATACGCAGTATTTT. Protein product: CASSHGLTSTDTQYF.

This clone was recorded once. J is TRBJ2-7 and V is TRBV10-1; D is possibly TRBD1 or TRBD2 (5 bases each). Deletions cut 6 bases from V and 3 bases from J, with 15 bases between. The CDR3 extends over 14 amino acids. Germline CDR1 and CDR2: WNHNN and SYGVQD (reference sequence). This chain's CDR3 is CASRGVFGIYEQYF. Here the CDR3 DNA reads TGCGCCAGCAGAGGGGTATTCGGGATCTACGAGCAGTACTTC.

DNA of the CDR3: TGCAGTGCTTCATTCCTGTGGGAGCAGTACTTC. Its translation: CSASFLWEQYF. The rearrangement uses TRBV20-1 and TRBJ2-7; D remains ambiguous. CDR1 and CDR2 from the germline V gene are DFQATT and SNEGSKA (reference sequence). The V end was cut by 5 bases, the J end by 7 bases, with 12 bases between. The CDR3 loop spans 11 amino acids.

The chain employs TRBV7-6 and TRBJ2-1, with TRBD2 matching over 10 bases. V lost 4 bases and J lost 3; bases outside the gene matches: 3. This CDR3 has 15 residues. Germline values: CDR1 SGHVS, CDR2 FNYEAQ. As DNA, the CDR3 is TGTGCCAGCAGCTCAGCGGGGGGGAGCTACAATGAGCAGTTCTTC. Translation gives CASSSAGGSYNEQFF.

The rearrangement joins TRBV4-3 to TRBJ2-5; unclear D gene. The CDR3 length is 14 residues. The V end lost 0 bases, the J end lost 7 bases, and 12 bases lay between the germline ends. Germline V lookup: CDR1 LGHNA, CDR2 YSLEER. The CDR3 reads CASSQERAWGTQYF. The CDR3 coding sequence is TGCGCCAGCAGCCAAGAACGAGCCTGGGGGACCCAGTACTTC.

This clone appeared once. The rearrangement joins TRBV6-5 to TRBJ2-2, with a possible D match to TRBD1 (5 bases). The germline V gene encodes CDR1 MNHEY and CDR2 SVGAGI. V gave up 8 bases and J gave up 2 bases, with 12 bases separating them. CDR3 length equals 14 residues. Here the CDR3 reads CASRIRDNTGELFF. DNA for the CDR3: TGTGCCAGCCGAATCAGGGATAACACCGGGGAGCTGTTTTTT.

The chain links TRBV29-1 to TRBJ2-3; D remains ambiguous. V was clipped by 7 bases and J by 1 base, with 12 bases between them. This CDR3 spans 13 amino acids. Germline CDR1 SQVTM, CDR2 ANQGSEA. CDR3 residues: CSALDQGTDTQYF. The CDR3 DNA sequence: TGCAGCGCCCTGGACCAGGGCACAGATACGCAGTATTTT.

As for this clone: Compared with germline, one end of the junction differs, possibly owing to a read error. This chain connects TRBV2 to TRBJ1-5; 8 positions agree with TRBD1. In germline, CDR1 is SNHLY, CDR2 FYNNEI. There are 15 residues in the CDR3. CDR3 sequence reads: CAGSESTGGNQPQHF. The CDR3 DNA is TGTGCCGGCAGTGAAAGTACAGGGGGGAATCAGCCCCAGCATTTT.

The chain recombines TRBV6-5 with TRBJ2-7; 8 positions match TRBD1. The CDR3 length is 15 residues. J lost 3 bases, V lost 2 bases, and 6 bases had no gene match. Germline CDR1 is MNHEY and CDR2 is SVGAGI. In nucleotides, the CDR3 is TGTGCCAGCAGTTACATACCGGGACAGGACTACGAGCAGTACTTC. It codes for CASSYIPGQDYEQYF.

The chain joins TRBV14 to TRBJ1-6; TRBD1 is a possible D gene (5 bases). Germline CDR1 reads SGHDN; CDR2 reads FVKESK. Trimming took 1 base from V and 7 from J, leaving 11 bases between them. CDR3 length: 15 residues. CDR3 DNA sequence: TGTGCCAGCAGCCAAGTTCAGGGCCAAAATTCACCCCTCCACTTT. Amino acids: CASSQVQGQNSPLHF.

The table lists this clone with a count of one. The V gene is TRBV6-6, the J gene TRBJ2-6; D is unclear. Germline V gene data show CDR1 as MNHNY and CDR2 as SVGAGI (reference sequence). This CDR3 comprises 16 residues. Trimming shortened V by 0 bases and J by 0 bases, and 6 bases separated the two germline ends. The CDR3 DNA reads as TGTGCCAGCAGTTACTCGACACCCTCTGGGGCCAACGTCCTGACTTTC. Amino acids: CASSYSTPSGANVLTF.

The CDR3 here is CASSLVGSSTGELFF. The CDR3 DNA is TGTGCCAGCAGCTTGGTTGGCAGTTCTACCGGGGAGCTGTTTTTT. The chain joins TRBV11-2 to TRBJ2-2; D gene unclear. The CDR3 has 15 amino acids. V lost 3 bases, J lost 5 bases, and 13 bases lay in between. Germline loops: CDR1 SGHAT, CDR2 FQNNGV. The full variable domain, its missing parts supplied by reference TRBV11-2 and TRBJ2-2, is EAGVAQSPRYKIIEKRQSVAFWCNPISGHATLYWYQQILGQGPKLLIQFQNNGVVDDSQLPKDRFSAERLKGVDSTLKIQPAKLEDSAVYLCASSLVGSSTGELFFGEGSRLTVL.

The chain recombines TRBV10-1 with TRBJ1-1; a weak D match, TRBD1 (6 bases). V lost 5 bases and J 7 bases, leaving 14 bases between the germline ends. The CDR3 is 13 residues long. From germline, CDR1 is WNHNN and CDR2 SYGVQD (reference sequence). The CDR3 coding sequence is TGCGCCAGCAGTTCGAGGACAGAGATTGAAGCTTTCTTT. It codes for CASSSRTEIEAFF.

The rearrangement uses TRBV5-4 and TRBJ2-3; TRBD2 is a possible D gene (6 bases). Germline CDR1 SGHNT, CDR2 YYREEE (reference sequence). Between the trimmed V and J ends, which lost 2 bases and 11 bases, there was a span of 21 bases. The CDR3 has 15 residues. CDR3 in amino acids: CASSFSDRWGVGQYF. Written as DNA, the CDR3 is TGTGCCAGCAGCTTCTCCGATAGATGGGGGGTTGGGCAGTATTTT.

The chain employs TRBV5-4 and TRBJ2-5, with TRBD1 matching over 7 bases. The CDR3 loop spans 13 amino acids. V gave up 3 bases and J gave up 5 bases; unmatched junction bases: 4. Germline lookup yields CDR1 SGHNT and CDR2 YYREEE (reference sequence). The CDR3 DNA is TGTGCCAGCAGCTATGACAGGGATGAGACCCAGTACTTC. Its translation is CASSYDRDETQYF.

V gene TRBV18 combines with J gene TRBJ2-7; 11 bases align to TRBD2. Germline CDR1 and CDR2: KGHSH and LQKENI. V lost 0 bases and J lost 0; bases outside the gene matches: 7. This CDR3 region has 18 residues. The CDR3 here is CASSPPSSGRPDSYEQYF. The DNA for the CDR3 is TGTGCCAGCTCACCACCATCTAGCGGGAGGCCGGACTCCTACGAGCAGTACTTC. The full variable domain, rest sourced from reference TRBV18 and TRBJ2-7, is NAGVMQNPRHLVRRRGQEARLRCSPMKGHSHVYWYRQLPEEGLKFMVYLQKENIIDESGMPKERFSAEFPKEGPSILRIQQVVRGDSAAYFCASSPPSSGRPDSYEQYFGPGTRLTVT.

The CDR3 spells CAWSPVSYSGNTIYF. The DNA for the CDR3 is TGTGCCTGGAGTCCTGTATCATATTCTGGAAACACCATATATTTT. The gene calls are TRBV30 and TRBJ1-3; D unresolved. The CDR3 length is 15 residues. With 2 bases removed from V and 1 base from J, the gap between germline ends came to 12 bases. Per the germline V gene, CDR1 is GTSNPN and CDR2 is SVGIG (reference sequence).

The chain joins TRBV4-1 to TRBJ2-2; 7 bases match TRBD1. J lost 2 bases, V lost 5 bases, and 5 bases had no gene match. This CDR3 is built from 15 residues. Germline CDR1 reads MGHRA; CDR2 reads YSYEKL. The CDR3 reads CASSVGQINTGELFF. CDR3 nucleotide sequence: TGCGCCAGCAGCGTGGGACAGATAAACACCGGGGAGCTGTTTTTT.

J is TRBJ1-2 and V is TRBV28; D gene unclear. CDR1 is MDHEN, CDR2 SYDVKM, per germline. The CDR3 sequence is 14 residues long. V was clipped by 5 bases and J by 3 bases, with 13 bases between them. The CDR3, as DNA: TGTGCCAGCAGTCTCAGCGCTGAGGACTATGGCTACACCTTC. Protein sequence: CASSLSAEDYGYTF.

The V gene is TRBV5-4, the J gene TRBJ2-3; possible D gene TRBD2, 7 bases. Germline-derived CDR1 and CDR2 are SGHNT and YYREEE (reference sequence). The CDR3 is made up of 15 amino acids. The germline V and J ends were trimmed by 0 bases and 6 bases, with 14 bases remaining between them. CDR3 in amino acids: CASSLDRGARDTQYF. The CDR3 region has the DNA TGTGCCAGCAGCTTGGATCGGGGGGCCAGGGATACGCAGTATTTT.

The J gene is TRBJ2-7, the V gene TRBV10-1; D not certain. The CDR3 has 10 residues. The ends were cut back, 8 bases at V and 2 bases at J, with 4 bases in the middle. Per germline, CDR1 WNHNN and CDR2 SYGVQD (reference sequence). CDR3: CASHPYEQYF. CDR3 coding DNA: TGCGCCAGCCACCCCTACGAGCAGTACTTC.

As concerns this clone: At the DNA level, this CDR3 is encoded by other sequences in the same sample as well. The chain combines TRBV18 with TRBJ1-6; 7 nucleotides line up with TRBD1. Trimming took 6 bases from V and 7 from J; bases not matched to a gene: 6. This CDR3 comprises 14 residues. The germline V gene encodes CDR1 KGHSH and CDR2 LQKENI. CDR3 residues: CASSSQGGNSPLHF. For the CDR3, the DNA is TGTGCCAGCTCGTCCCAGGGGGGGAATTCACCCCTCCACTTT. The whole variable domain, remainder taken from reference TRBV18 and TRBJ1-6, is NAGVMQNPRHLVRRRGQEARLRCSPMKGHSHVYWYRQLPEEGLKFMVYLQKENIIDESGMPKERFSAEFPKEGPSILRIQQVVRGDSAAYFCASSSQGGNSPLHFGNGTRLTVT.

V is TRBV10-3 and J is TRBJ1-2, with D uncertain. Trimming cost V 2 bases and J 0 bases, with 7 bases left between them. CDR1 is ENHRY and CDR2 is SYGVKD in the germline V gene. The CDR3 contains 14 residues. This chain's CDR3 is CAISEAAPNYGYTF. In DNA, the CDR3 is TGTGCCATCAGTGAGGCAGCTCCTAACTATGGCTACACCTTC.

The rearrangement uses TRBV28 and TRBJ1-3, with D tentatively TRBD1 (5 bases). The V end lost 3 bases, the J end lost 0 bases, and 12 bases lay between the germline ends. CDR3 size: 16 residues. Germline CDR1 and CDR2: MDHEN and SYDVKM. The CDR3 reads CASSLPSGGSGNTIYF. CDR3 nucleotide sequence: TGTGCCAGCAGTTTGCCCTCCGGGGGCTCTGGAAACACCATATATTTT.

This clone was seen a handful of times. Other DNA sequences within the sample encode an identical CDR3. The chain joins TRBV9 to TRBJ2-2; D call uncertain. The CDR3 loop spans 14 amino acids. Per the germline V gene, CDR1 is SGDLS and CDR2 is YYNGEE. The V end lost 0 bases, the J end lost 1 base, and 4 bases lay between the germline ends. The CDR3 region is CASSVVGNTGELFF. In DNA, the CDR3 is TGTGCCAGCAGCGTAGTCGGGAACACCGGGGAGCTGTTTTTT.